The 18 T cell receptor beta chains given below trace back to one sample, sequenced in a study of cytomegalovirus exposure and HLA in healthy donors. A multiplex PCR was run with 60 Vbeta primers and 13 Jbeta primers. Clones were read by immunoSEQ multiplex PCR, and TCRdb kept only the in-frame ones, dropping some. The data contain about 180,000 clones, approximately 84% of them singletons. What was sequenced was PBMCs. The source of these receptors is a man aged 25-40 years in good health and CMV-seronegative.

CDR3 nucleotides: TGTGCCAGCAGCCACGGACAGCACAATCAGCCCCAGCATTTT. Translated, it gives CASSHGQHNQPQHF. The rearrangement uses TRBV7-8 and TRBJ1-5, with a possible D match to TRBD1 (6 bases). CDR1 and CDR2 (germline): SGHVS, FQNEAQ. With 5 bases removed from V and 3 bases from J, the gap between germline ends came to 11 bases. The CDR3 covers 14 residues.

The J gene is TRBJ2-7, the V gene TRBV18; D is uncertain. Per the germline V gene, CDR1 is KGHSH and CDR2 is LQKENI. This CDR3 has 12 amino acids. Trimming pared 2 bases from V and 5 bases from J, leaving 7 bases between. The CDR3 spells CASSPMAHEQYF. The CDR3 DNA is TGTGCCAGCTCACCAATGGCCCACGAGCAGTACTTC.

This rearrangement joins TRBV7-2 to TRBJ2-7, with TRBD1 matching over 7 bases. Germline values: CDR1 SGHTA, CDR2 FQGNSA. V shed 2 bases, J shed 3 bases, and the junction held 7 bases outside the gene matches. The CDR3 spans 15 residues. This CDR3 reads CASSLLPGQRYEQYF. The CDR3 nucleotides read TGTGCCAGCAGCTTACTACCGGGACAGCGCTACGAGCAGTACTTC.

This rearrangement joins TRBV4-1 to TRBJ2-7; 8 nucleotides match TRBD1. The CDR3 is 16 residues long. Germline CDR1 is MGHRA and CDR2 is YSYEKL. The V gene end was trimmed by 5 bases and the J gene end by 5 bases; junction bases not matched to a gene: 14. The CDR3 DNA reads TGCGCCAGCAGCGCCCCCCTGACAGGGGCATCGGACGAGCAGTACTTC. As protein: CASSAPLTGASDEQYF.

The V call is TRBV4-3, the J call TRBJ2-1, with 12 bases aligning to TRBD2. This CDR3 has 18 amino acids. V shed 1 base, J shed 2 bases, and the junction held 6 bases outside the gene matches. CDR1 and CDR2 from the germline V gene are LGHNA and YSLEER. CDR3 loop: CASSQGLAGGLTYNEQFF. The CDR3 DNA reads as TGCGCCAGCAGCCAAGGCCTAGCGGGAGGGTTGACCTACAATGAGCAGTTCTTC.

The CDR3, as DNA: TGTGCTAGTGGAACTCATACTGAAGCTTTCTTT. Protein sequence: CASGTHTEAFF. This sequence joins TRBV12-5 and TRBJ1-1; D is unclear. Trimming stripped 6 bases from V and 5 bases from J, with 7 bases between. The germline V gene encodes CDR1 LGHNT and CDR2 FRNRAP. The CDR3 is 11 residues long.

This chain joins TRBV7-2 and TRBJ1-1, with D maybe TRBD1 (6 bases). The germline gives CDR1 SGHTA, CDR2 FQGNSA. V lost 6 bases and J lost 3, with 20 bases in between. This CDR3 is built from 16 residues. The CDR3 here is CASRSLAGAGDTEAFF. The CDR3 region has the DNA TGTGCCAGCAGGTCCCTGGCGGGGGCCGGTGACACTGAAGCTTTCTTT.

In this sample, this clone turned up once. The DNA for the CDR3 is TGTGCCAGCATGCGCAGGGGTCAATCCAATGAGCAGTTCTTC. Its translation is CASMRRGQSNEQFF. The genes are TRBV6-1 and TRBJ2-1; maybe TRBD1 (6 bases). V lost 7 bases and J lost 6, with 16 bases in between. Germline V CDR1 and CDR2: MNHNS, SASEGT. The CDR3 is made up of 14 amino acids.

V usage is TRBV4-1 and J usage is TRBJ2-7; TRBD1 agrees at 7 bases. Per the germline V gene, CDR1 is MGHRA and CDR2 is YSYEKL. Trimming cost V 5 bases and J 4 bases; bases outside gene matches: 8. This CDR3 has 14 amino acids. The CDR3 sequence is CASSERQGIYEQYF. The CDR3 coding sequence is TGCGCCAGCAGCGAAAGACAGGGCATTTACGAGCAGTACTTC.

CDR3 coding DNA: TGTGCCAGTAGTTGGACAGCTGTGGACTACAATGAGCAGTTCTTC. Its protein is CASSWTAVDYNEQFF. The V gene is TRBV19, the J gene TRBJ2-1; D is possibly TRBD1 (6 bases). Trimming took off 5 bases at V and 3 bases at J, with 14 bases between the two ends. This CDR3 is built from 15 residues. Per the germline V gene, CDR1 is LNHDA and CDR2 is SQIVND (reference sequence). Looking up the rest from reference TRBV19 and TRBJ2-1 gives the full variable domain: DGGITQSPKYLFRKEGQNVTLSCEQNLNHDAMYWYRQDPGQGLRLIYYSQIVNDFQKGDIAEGYSVSREKKESFPLTVTSAQKNPTAFYLCASSWTAVDYNEQFFGPGTRLTVL.

This clone has a handful of counts. The rearrangement links TRBV19 to TRBJ2-5; tentatively, D is TRBD1 (7 bases). Germline V gene lookup returns CDR1 LNHDA and CDR2 SQIVND (reference sequence). The CDR3 length is 13 residues. Trimming cost V 7 bases and J 5 bases, with 14 bases left between them. The CDR3: CASTRQGLETQYF. The CDR3 coding sequence is TGTGCCAGTACAAGACAGGGACTGGAGACCCAGTACTTC.

The chain employs TRBV29-1 and TRBJ2-7; D perhaps matches TRBD1 (5 bases). CDR3 length: 12 amino acids. CDR1 is SQVTM and CDR2 is ANQGSEA in the germline V gene. The V and J ends lost 7 bases and 4 bases respectively, with 14 bases between them. This CDR3 reads CSASPDSYEQYF. DNA of the CDR3: TGCAGCGCCTCTCCTGACAGTTACGAGCAGTACTTC.

The V and J genes are TRBV11-2 and TRBJ1-2; no firm D call. Germline V gene lookup returns CDR1 SGHAT and CDR2 FQNNGV. V was shortened by 1 base and J by 2 bases, with 8 bases between the two germline ends. The CDR3 contains 14 residues. CDR3: CASSLVGENYGYTF. CDR3 DNA sequence: TGTGCCAGCAGCTTAGTAGGAGAGAACTATGGCTACACCTTC.

This rearrangement joins TRBV28 to TRBJ1-2, with D unresolved. V was pared by 4 bases and J by 8 bases, with 14 bases between. This CDR3 comprises 13 residues. Looked up from germline, CDR1 is MDHEN and CDR2 is SYDVKM. The CDR3 DNA sequence: TGTGCCAGCAGTTCCCCAGGTGGGTGGGGCTACACCTTC. It codes for CASSSPGGWGYTF.

The chain links TRBV6-6 to TRBJ2-2, with D hard to call. The CDR3 has 16 amino acids. Germline CDR1 MNHNY, CDR2 SVGAGI (reference sequence). Trimming removed 5 bases from V and 3 bases from J, with 16 bases in between. The CDR3 protein is CASSPTRNLHTGELFF. For the CDR3, the DNA is TGTGCCAGCAGTCCTACGCGAAACCTACACACCGGGGAGCTGTTTTTT.

The genes are TRBV7-3 and TRBJ2-1; D perhaps matches TRBD2 (7 bases). V was shortened by 1 base and J by 0 bases, with 22 bases between the two germline ends. CDR1 and CDR2 (germline): SGHTA, FQGTGA. The CDR3 spans 20 residues. This chain's CDR3 is CASSLNPMGGGKSSYNEQFF. DNA of the CDR3: TGTGCCAGCAGCTTAAACCCCATGGGAGGGGGGAAGAGCTCCTACAATGAGCAGTTCTTC.

The chain is built from TRBV6-6 and TRBJ2-2; D unresolved. V was pared by 8 bases and J by 3 bases, with 10 bases between. Germline CDR1 reads MNHNY; CDR2 reads SVGAGI (reference sequence). This CDR3 has 13 amino acids. The CDR3 DNA sequence: TGTGCCAGCGGATGGAGTCACACCGGGGAGCTGTTTTTT. It specifies CASGWSHTGELFF.

J is TRBJ2-3 and V is TRBV2; D is perhaps TRBD1 (6 bases). This CDR3 has 12 amino acids. Looked up from germline, CDR1 is SNHLY and CDR2 is FYNNEI. Trimming took off 4 bases at V and 5 bases at J, with 7 bases between the two ends. The CDR3 DNA reads TGTGCCAGCAGTGTACAGGGAGATACGCAGTATTTT. Translated, it gives CASSVQGDTQYF.